This TCR beta chain was identified during a study of T-cell memory formation after mild COVID-19. Whole-study context: For the most part, TCR clusters were specific to one donor.

TCR alpha and TCR beta cDNA libraries carrying sample barcodes and UMIs came from 5'RACE with constant-segment primers. TCRdb processed the 5' RACE reads anew with MiXCR; each CDR3 protein has one entry. The table lists hundreds of thousands of distinct CDR3 sequences, approximately 20% of them singletons, with under 15% in the top ten. Notes on the study in general: The appearance of some responding clones in pre-infection memory suggested that cross-reactive memory joined.

In this sample, this clonotype turned up a few times. Its specificity is not known. The material sequenced was PBMCs or a T cell subset sorted from them (not recorded which). The receptor comes from an adult woman who had mild COVID-19 (a few samples of this study predate the infection). Cell type and time point are not known.

CDR3 coding DNA: TGTGCCTCTGCCTGGTCCTACGAGCAGTACTTC. Its translation is CASAWSYEQYF. The rearrangement links TRBV30 to TRBJ2-7; D unresolved. Germline CDR1 and CDR2: GTSNPN and SVGIG (reference sequence). The CDR3 runs to 11 residues. The V end lost 7 bases, the J end lost 1 base, and 8 bases lay between the germline ends. Complete variable domain (other parts from reference TRBV30 and TRBJ2-7): SQTIHQWPATLVQPVGSPLSLECTVEGTSNPNLYWYRQAAGRGLQLLFYSVGIGQISSEVPQNLSASRPQDRQFILSSKKLLLSDSGFYLCASAWSYEQYFGPGTRLTVT.